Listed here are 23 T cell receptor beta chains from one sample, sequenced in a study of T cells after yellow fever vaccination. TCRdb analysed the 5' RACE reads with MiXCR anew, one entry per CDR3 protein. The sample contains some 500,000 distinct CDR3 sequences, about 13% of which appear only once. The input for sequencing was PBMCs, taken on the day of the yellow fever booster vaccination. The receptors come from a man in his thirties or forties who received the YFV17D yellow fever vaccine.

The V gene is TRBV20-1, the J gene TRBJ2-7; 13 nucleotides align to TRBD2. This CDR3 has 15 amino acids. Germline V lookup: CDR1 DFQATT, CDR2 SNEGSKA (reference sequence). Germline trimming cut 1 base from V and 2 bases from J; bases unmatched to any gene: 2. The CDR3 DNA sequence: TGCAGTGCTAGAGGGACTAGCGGGAGAACCTACGAGCAGTACTTC. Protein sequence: CSARGTSGRTYEQYF.

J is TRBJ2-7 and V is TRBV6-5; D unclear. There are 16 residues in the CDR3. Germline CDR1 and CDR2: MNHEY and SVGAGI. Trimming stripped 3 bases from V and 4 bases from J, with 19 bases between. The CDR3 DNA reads TGTGCCAGCAGTTATAGGTCGCCACAGTTCTTATACGAGCAGTACTTC. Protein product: CASSYRSPQFLYEQYF.

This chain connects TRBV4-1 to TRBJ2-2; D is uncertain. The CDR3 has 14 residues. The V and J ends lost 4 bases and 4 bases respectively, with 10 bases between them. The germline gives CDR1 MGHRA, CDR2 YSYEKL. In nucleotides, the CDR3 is TGCGCCAGCAGCCCCTTCGGCGCCACCGGGGAGCTGTTTTTT. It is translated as CASSPFGATGELFF.

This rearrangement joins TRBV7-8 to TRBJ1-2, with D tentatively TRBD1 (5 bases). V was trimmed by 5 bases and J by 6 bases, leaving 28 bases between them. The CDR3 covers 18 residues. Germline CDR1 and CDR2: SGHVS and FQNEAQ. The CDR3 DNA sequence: TGTGCCAGCAGCCCCGGAGCCCCCTACGCCCCAGGGATCCATGGCTACACCTTC. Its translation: CASSPGAPYAPGIHGYTF.

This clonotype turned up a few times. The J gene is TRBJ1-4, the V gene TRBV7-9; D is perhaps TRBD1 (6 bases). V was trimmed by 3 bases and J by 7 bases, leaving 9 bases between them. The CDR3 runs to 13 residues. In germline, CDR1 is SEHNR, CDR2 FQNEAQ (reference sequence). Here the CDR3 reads CASSFGGGEKLFF. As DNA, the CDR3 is TGTGCCAGCAGCTTTGGGGGCGGTGAAAAACTGTTTTTT. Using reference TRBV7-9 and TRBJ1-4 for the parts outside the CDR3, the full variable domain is DTGVSQNPRHKITKRGQNVTFRCDPISEHNRLYWYRQTLGQGPEFLTYFQNEAQLEKSRLLSDRFSAERPKGSFSTLEIQRTEQGDSAMYLCASSFGGGEKLFFGSGTQLSVL.

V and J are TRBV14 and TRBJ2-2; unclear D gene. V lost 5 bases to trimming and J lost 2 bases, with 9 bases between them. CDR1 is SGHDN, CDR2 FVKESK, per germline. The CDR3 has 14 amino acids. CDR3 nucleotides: TGTGCCAGCAGCATCCGGACCAACACCGGGGAGCTGTTTTTT. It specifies CASSIRTNTGELFF.

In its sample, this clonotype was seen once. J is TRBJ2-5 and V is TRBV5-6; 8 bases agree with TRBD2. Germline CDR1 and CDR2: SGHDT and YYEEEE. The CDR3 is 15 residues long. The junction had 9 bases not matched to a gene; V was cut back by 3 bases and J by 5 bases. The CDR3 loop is CASSSQAGARETQYF. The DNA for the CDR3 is TGTGCCAGCAGCTCACAAGCGGGAGCGCGGGAGACCCAGTACTTC.

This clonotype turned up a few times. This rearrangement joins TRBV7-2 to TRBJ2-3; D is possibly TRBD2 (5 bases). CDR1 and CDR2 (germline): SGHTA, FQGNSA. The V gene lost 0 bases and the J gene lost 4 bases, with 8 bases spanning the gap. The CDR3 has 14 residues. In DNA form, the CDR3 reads TGTGCCAGCAGCTTAGCGGGAGTCGCAGATACGCAGTATTTT. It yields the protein CASSLAGVADTQYF.

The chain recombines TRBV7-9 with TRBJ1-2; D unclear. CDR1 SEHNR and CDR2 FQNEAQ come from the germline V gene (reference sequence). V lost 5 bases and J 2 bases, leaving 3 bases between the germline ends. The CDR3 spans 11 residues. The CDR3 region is CASSQNYGYTF. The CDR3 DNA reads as TGTGCCAGCAGCCAAAACTATGGCTACACCTTC.

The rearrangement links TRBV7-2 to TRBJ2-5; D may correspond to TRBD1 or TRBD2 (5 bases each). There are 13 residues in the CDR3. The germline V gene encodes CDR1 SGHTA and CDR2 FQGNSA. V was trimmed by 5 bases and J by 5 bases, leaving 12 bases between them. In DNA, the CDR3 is TGTGCCAGCAGCAAGGGGAGCCGGGAGACCCAGTACTTC. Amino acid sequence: CASSKGSRETQYF. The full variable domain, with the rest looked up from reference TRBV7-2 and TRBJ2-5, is GAGVSQSPSNKVTEKGKDVELRCDPISGHTALYWYRQSLGQGLEFLIYFQGNSAPDKSGLPSDRFSAERTGGSVSTLTIQRTQQEDSAVYLCASSKGSRETQYFGPGTRLLVL.

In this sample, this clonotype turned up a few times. The DNA of the CDR3 is TGTGCCAGTAGTCACACTAGCGGGAGGCGTTGGAATGAGCAGTTCTTC. It specifies CASSHTSGRRWNEQFF. The chain carries TRBV19 and TRBJ2-1, with TRBD2 matching 12 bases. The CDR3 runs 16 residues. Germline V lookup: CDR1 LNHDA, CDR2 SQIVND (reference sequence). The J segment lost 7 bases and the V segment lost 5 bases, leaving 9 bases of the junction unmatched.

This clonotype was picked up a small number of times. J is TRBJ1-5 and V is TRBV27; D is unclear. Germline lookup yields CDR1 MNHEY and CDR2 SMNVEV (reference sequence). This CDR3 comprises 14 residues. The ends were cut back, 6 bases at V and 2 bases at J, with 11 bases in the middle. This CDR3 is CASRKKAGNQPQHF. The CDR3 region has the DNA TGTGCCAGCAGAAAAAAGGCTGGCAATCAGCCCCAGCATTTT.

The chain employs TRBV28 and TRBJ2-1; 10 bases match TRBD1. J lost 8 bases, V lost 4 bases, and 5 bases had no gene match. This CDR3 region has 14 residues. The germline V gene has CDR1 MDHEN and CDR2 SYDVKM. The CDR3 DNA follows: TGTGCCAGCAGTTCCGGGACAGGGGAGGATGAGCAGTTCTTC. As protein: CASSSGTGEDEQFF.

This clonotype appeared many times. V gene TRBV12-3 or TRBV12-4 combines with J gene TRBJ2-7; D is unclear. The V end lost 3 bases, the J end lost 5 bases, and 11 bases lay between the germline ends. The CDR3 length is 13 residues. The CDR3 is CASSLGQYHEQYF. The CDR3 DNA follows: TGTGCCAGCAGTTTGGGCCAATACCACGAGCAGTACTTC.

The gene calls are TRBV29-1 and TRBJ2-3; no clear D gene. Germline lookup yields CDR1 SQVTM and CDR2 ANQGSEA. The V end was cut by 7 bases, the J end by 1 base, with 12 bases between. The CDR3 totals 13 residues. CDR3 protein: CSERAVGTDTQYF. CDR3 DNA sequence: TGCAGCGAAAGGGCTGTAGGCACAGATACGCAGTATTTT.

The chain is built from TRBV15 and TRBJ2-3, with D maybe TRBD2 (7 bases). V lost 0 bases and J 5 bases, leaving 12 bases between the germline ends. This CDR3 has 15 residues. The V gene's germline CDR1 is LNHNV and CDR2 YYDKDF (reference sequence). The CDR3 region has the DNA TGTGCCACCAGCAGAGAGGGGGGGGGCCTAGATACGCAGTATTTT. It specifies CATSREGGGLDTQYF.

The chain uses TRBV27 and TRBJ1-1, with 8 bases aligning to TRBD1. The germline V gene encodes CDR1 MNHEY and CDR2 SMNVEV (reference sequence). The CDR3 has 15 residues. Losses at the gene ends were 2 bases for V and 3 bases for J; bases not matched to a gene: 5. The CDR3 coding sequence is TGTGCCAGCAGTTTAGGGGGACAGGTTTACACTGAAGCTTTCTTT. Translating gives CASSLGGQVYTEAFF.

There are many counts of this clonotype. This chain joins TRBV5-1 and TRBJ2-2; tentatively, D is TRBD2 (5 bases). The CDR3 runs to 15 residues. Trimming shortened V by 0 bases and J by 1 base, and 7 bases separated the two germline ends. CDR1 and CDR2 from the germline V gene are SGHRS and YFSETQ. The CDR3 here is CASSLGGGNTGELFF. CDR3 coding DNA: TGCGCCAGCAGCTTGGGAGGAGGGAACACCGGGGAGCTGTTTTTT.

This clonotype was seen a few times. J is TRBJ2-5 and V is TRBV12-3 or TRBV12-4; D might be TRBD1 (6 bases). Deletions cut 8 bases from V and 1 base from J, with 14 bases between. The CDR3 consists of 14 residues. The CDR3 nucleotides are TGTGCCAGCCGTAGGACAGAAACCCAAGAGACCCAGTACTTC. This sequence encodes CASRRTETQETQYF.

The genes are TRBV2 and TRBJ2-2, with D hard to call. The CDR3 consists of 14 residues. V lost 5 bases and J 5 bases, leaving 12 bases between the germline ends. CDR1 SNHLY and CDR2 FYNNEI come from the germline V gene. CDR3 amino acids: CASSMLGSTGELFF. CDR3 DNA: TGTGCCAGCAGTATGCTAGGTTCGACCGGGGAGCTGTTTTTT.

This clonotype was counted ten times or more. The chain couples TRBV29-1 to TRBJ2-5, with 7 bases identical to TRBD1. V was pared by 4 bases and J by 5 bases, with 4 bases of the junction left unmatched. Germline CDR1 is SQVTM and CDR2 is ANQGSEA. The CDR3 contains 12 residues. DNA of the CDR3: TGCAGCGTTGGACAGGGTGCCGAGACCCAGTACTTC. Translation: CSVGQGAETQYF.

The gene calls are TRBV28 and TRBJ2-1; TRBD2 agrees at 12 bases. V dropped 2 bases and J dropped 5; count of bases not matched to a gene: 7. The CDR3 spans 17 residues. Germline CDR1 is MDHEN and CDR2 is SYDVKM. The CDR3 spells CASSLAKLAGGHNEQFF. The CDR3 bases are TGTGCCAGCAGTTTAGCCAAACTAGCGGGAGGTCACAATGAGCAGTTCTTC.

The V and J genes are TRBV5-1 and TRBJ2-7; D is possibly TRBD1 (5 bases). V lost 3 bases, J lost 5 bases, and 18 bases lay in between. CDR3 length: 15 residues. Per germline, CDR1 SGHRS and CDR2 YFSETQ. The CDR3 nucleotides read TGCGCCAGCAGCTCCCTCTCACGCAGACAGCACGAGCAGTACTTC. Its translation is CASSSLSRRQHEQYF.